Listed below are T cell receptor beta chains from one sample, sequenced in a study of blood T cell repertoires in COVID-19. The protocol was immunoSEQ multiplex PCR, while the TCRdb copy is restricted to in-frame clones and leaves out a portion. The sample records over 200,000 clones, about 90% being singletons. The sample comprised peripheral blood. The source of these receptors is a man aged 35 to 55 with active or convalescent COVID-19. CDR3s include the opening cysteine and the closing phenylalanine or tryptophan. The order of the fields is J gene, V gene, CDR3 protein.

J: TRBJ2-5; V: TRBV5-1; CDR3: CASSLMGTGQETQYF
J: TRBJ2-1; V: TRBV5-1; CDR3: CASSPGQASYNEQFF
J: TRBJ2-7; V: TRBV6-5; CDR3: CASSYSINREGDEQYF
J: TRBJ2-7; V: TRBV5-1; CDR3: CASSLGQIYEQYF
J: TRBJ2-3; V: TRBV18; CDR3: CASSDGQGASTDTQYF
J: TRBJ1-2; V: TRBV28; CDR3: CASSWGGGANYGYTF
J: TRBJ2-3; V: TRBV24-1; CDR3: CATSGDYTQYF
J: TRBJ2-3; V: TRBV24-1; CDR3: CATSDPRNGADTQYF
J: TRBJ2-2; V: TRBV4-1; CDR3: CAIQGVGGELFF
J: TRBJ1-4; V: TRBV18; CDR3: CASSPSGQGGEKLFF
J: TRBJ2-3; V: TRBV18; CDR3: CASSPLQGDSTDTQYF
J: TRBJ2-5; V: TRBV7-6; CDR3: CASSLVGERQTQYF
J: TRBJ2-1; V: TRBV6-5; CDR3: CASSLTLANEQFF
J: TRBJ2-7; V: TRBV10-1; CDR3: CASSDRAGGSYEQYF
J: TRBJ1-1; V: TRBV27; CDR3: CASSFPTVTGRTEAFF
J: TRBJ1-5; V: TRBV7-9; CDR3: CASSPGVLSNQPQHF
J: TRBJ1-5; V: TRBV6-5; CDR3: CASSYNRDQPQHF
J: TRBJ1-1; V: TRBV2; CDR3: CASSPRDRVEMNTEAFF